This entry lists 21 T cell receptor beta chains sequenced from one sample in a study of blood T cells in healthy people across ages. A second PCR, run for about 7 to 11 cycles, used a sample-barcoded 5' primer plus a J-beta primer mix. MiXCR was run by TCRdb on the 5' RACE reads, yielding one entry per CDR3 protein. The data hold some 1.4 million distinct CDR3 sequences, with roughly 40% observed a single time. Sample: blood. These receptor sequences come from a young woman in good health.

The CDR3: CASSGQAGVGINIQYF. Written as DNA, the CDR3 is TGTGCCAGCAGCGGCCAAGCGGGCGTGGGGATAAACATTCAGTACTTC. J is TRBJ2-4 and V is TRBV7-9; possible D gene TRBD2, 6 bases. Germline V CDR1 and CDR2: SEHNR, FQNEAQ (reference sequence). The CDR3 loop spans 16 amino acids. Between the trimmed V and J ends, which lost 5 bases and 6 bases, there was a span of 20 bases.

This chain connects TRBV10-2 to TRBJ2-2; 7 positions match TRBD1. Germline assignment: CDR1 WSHSY and CDR2 SAAADI. Trimming took 7 bases from V and 0 from J; bases not matched to a gene: 5. The length of the CDR3 is 15 residues. This CDR3 reads CASIMDRTNTGELFF. As DNA, the CDR3 is TGCGCCAGCATCATGGACAGGACGAACACCGGGGAGCTGTTTTTT.

This clonotype was observed a few times. The J gene is TRBJ2-2, the V gene TRBV9, with 11 bases lining up with TRBD2. The J segment lost 3 bases and the V segment lost 0 bases, leaving 1 base of the junction unmatched. CDR1 is SGDLS, CDR2 YYNGEE, per germline. The CDR3 length is 16 residues. For the CDR3, the DNA is TGTGCCAGCAGCGTAGCGGGACTAGCGGACACCGGGGAGCTGTTTTTT. Translation: CASSVAGLADTGELFF.

The chain links TRBV20-1 to TRBJ2-7; no reliable D call. Matching the DNA end better, TRBJ2-4 makes the J call doubtful. Per the germline V gene, CDR1 is DFQATT and CDR2 is SNEGSKA (reference sequence). The CDR3 sequence is 16 residues long. The CDR3 DNA reads TGCAGTGCTAGTTCGATCCAGAGTCTAGCCAAAAACATTCAGTACTTC. Its translation: CSASSIQSLAKNIQYF.

V gene TRBV5-6 combines with J gene TRBJ2-3, with no clear D. Germline V gene sequence: CDR1 SGHDT, CDR2 YYEEEE. This CDR3 region has 17 residues. V was shortened by 3 bases and J by 4 bases, with 21 bases between the two germline ends. For the CDR3, the DNA is TGTGCCAGCAGCTCTCTGGGTCTGTTGTCAGACGCAGATACGCAGTATTTT. This gives the protein CASSSLGLLSDADTQYF.

The chain carries TRBV28 and TRBJ2-4; the D is unclear. The J call may be mistaken, given a closer DNA end match to TRBJ2-5. The CDR3 loop spans 12 amino acids. CDR1 and CDR2 from the germline V gene are MDHEN and SYDVKM. The CDR3 DNA is TGTGCCAGCACAAGGTACCGAGAGACCCAGTACTTC. This translates into CASTRYRETQYF.

The chain recombines TRBV4-1 with TRBJ2-1, with TRBD2 matching 11 bases. The CDR3 loop spans 15 amino acids. In germline, CDR1 is MGHRA, CDR2 YSYEKL. V lost 3 bases to trimming and J lost 7 bases; unmatched junction nucleotides: 5. CDR3 DNA: TGCGCCAGCAGCCATCCGGGACTAGCGGAAAATGAGCAGTTCTTC. Its translation: CASSHPGLAENEQFF.

This clonotype was found a few times. This chain connects TRBV12-3 or TRBV12-4 to TRBJ2-7, with TRBD2 identical over 10 bases. The CDR3 has 14 residues. Trimming removed 6 bases from V and 6 bases from J; junction bases left unmatched: 8. The CDR3: CASSRPGLAPEQYF. The CDR3 DNA reads as TGTGCCAGCAGCCGACCGGGACTAGCGCCCGAGCAGTACTTC.

This chain links TRBV6-2 or TRBV6-3 with TRBJ2-1; 8 nucleotides match TRBD2. J lost 4 bases, V lost 2 bases, and 13 bases had no gene match. Germline V gene data show CDR1 as MNHEY and CDR2 as SVGEGT. The CDR3 sequence is 18 residues long. CDR3 sequence (DNA): TGTGCCAGCAGTTACCTCGCTGATTCGGCTAGCGGGTACAATGAGCAGTTCTTC. As protein: CASSYLADSASGYNEQFF.

A few counts support this clonotype. The V and J genes are TRBV11-2 and TRBJ1-2; no clear D. This CDR3 region has 12 residues. CDR1 is SGHAT, CDR2 FQNNGV, per germline. The V gene lost 5 bases and the J gene lost 9 bases, with 13 bases spanning the gap. Here the CDR3 DNA reads TGTGCCAGCAGCCCAGCGGGCGGGAGCTACACCTTC. Its translation is CASSPAGGSYTF.

In its sample, this clonotype was seen a few times. The V call is TRBV25-1, the J call TRBJ1-1; D gene uncertain. From germline, CDR1 is MGHDK and CDR2 SYGVNS. V lost 3 bases and J 1 base, leaving 6 bases between the germline ends. The CDR3 runs to 13 residues. For the CDR3, the DNA is TGTGCCAGCAGTGACCGGCGGAACACTGAAGCTTTCTTT. Encoded protein: CASSDRRNTEAFF.

This rearrangement joins TRBV20-1 to TRBJ2-7; D may be TRBD1 (6 bases). The CDR3 runs 15 residues. Germline V lookup: CDR1 DFQATT, CDR2 SNEGSKA (reference sequence). V was clipped by 3 bases and J by 0 bases, with 15 bases between them. The CDR3 sequence: CSASSPRGTSYEQYF. In nucleotides, the CDR3 is TGCAGTGCTAGCTCCCCCAGGGGAACCTCCTACGAGCAGTACTTC.

The chain has TRBV25-1 and TRBJ2-1; D is unresolved. This CDR3 has 15 amino acids. Per germline, CDR1 MGHDK and CDR2 SYGVNS. V dropped 6 bases and J dropped 6 bases, with 18 bases sitting between them. The CDR3 loop is CASSDLGGRANEQFF. The CDR3 DNA reads as TGTGCCAGCAGCGACTTAGGTGGGCGAGCCAATGAGCAGTTCTTC.

This sequence joins TRBV7-8 and TRBJ2-3, with a weak D call TRBD1 (5 bases). The germline gives CDR1 SGHVS, CDR2 FQNEAQ. Trimming took off 6 bases at V and 3 bases at J, with 13 bases between the two ends. This CDR3 comprises 14 residues. In nucleotides, the CDR3 is TGTGCCAGCAGAGGACACTTGGGGACAGATACGCAGTATTTT. This codes for CASRGHLGTDTQYF.

V gene TRBV4-1 combines with J gene TRBJ1-2; D ambiguous. This CDR3 is built from 14 residues. V lost 0 bases and J 7 bases, leaving 12 bases between the germline ends. Per germline, CDR1 MGHRA and CDR2 YSYEKL. Here the CDR3 DNA reads TGCGCCAGCAGCCAAGAGGGGTCAGCTATTGGCTACACCTTC. Protein sequence: CASSQEGSAIGYTF.

This clonotype was counted only a few times. The rearrangement uses TRBV29-1 and TRBJ2-2; the D is unclear. Trimming removed 8 bases at V and 6 bases at J, with 13 bases between. CDR3 length: 12 residues. The V gene's germline CDR1 is SQVTM and CDR2 ANQGSEA. This CDR3 is CSIMVFAGELFF. CDR3 in DNA: TGCAGCATCATGGTTTTCGCCGGGGAGCTGTTTTTT.

This clonotype was detected only a few times. The chain joins TRBV24-1 to TRBJ2-3; perhaps TRBD2 as D (5 bases). This CDR3 contains 14 residues. V was shortened by 1 base and J by 8 bases, with 12 bases between the two germline ends. Germline CDR1 reads KGHDR; CDR2 reads SFDVKD. CDR3 sequence reads: CATSDLVGSTTQYF. Written as DNA, the CDR3 is TGTGCCACCAGTGATTTAGTGGGGAGCACTACGCAGTATTTT.

This clonotype was detected a few times. The chain carries TRBV6-5 and TRBJ2-7; TRBD2 matches at 8 bases. Germline V lookup: CDR1 MNHEY, CDR2 SVGAGI. The CDR3 has 14 amino acids. After removal of 7 bases from V and 4 bases from J, the junction contained 9 bases not matched to a gene. In DNA, the CDR3 is TGTGCCAGCAAACAAGCGGGAGACGGTTACGAGCAGTACTTC. Amino acid sequence: CASKQAGDGYEQYF.

The chain joins TRBV7-2 to TRBJ1-1; no clear D gene. Trimming left V 8 bases short and J 5 bases short, with 18 bases between. CDR1 and CDR2 (germline): SGHTA, FQGNSA. CDR3 length: 14 residues. The CDR3 loop reads CASGSNAGGTEAFF. The CDR3, as DNA: TGTGCCAGCGGATCTAATGCGGGAGGGACTGAAGCTTTCTTT. Full variable domain (missing parts from reference TRBV7-2 and TRBJ1-1): GAGVSQSPSNKVTEKGKDVELRCDPISGHTALYWYRQSLGQGLEFLIYFQGNSAPDKSGLPSDRFSAERTGGSVSTLTIQRTQQEDSAVYLCASGSNAGGTEAFFGQGTRLTVV.

The V call is TRBV28, the J call TRBJ1-2, with D perhaps matching TRBD1 (6 bases). This CDR3 is built from 15 residues. V shed 2 bases and J shed 8 bases, with 18 bases lying between them. Germline V gene sequence: CDR1 MDHEN, CDR2 SYDVKM. The chain's CDR3 is CASSLALGGKRGYTF. CDR3 in DNA: TGTGCCAGCAGTTTAGCTCTCGGGGGCAAACGCGGCTACACCTTC.

This chain connects TRBV20-1 to TRBJ2-1, with D maybe TRBD1 (6 bases). The germline V gene has CDR1 DFQATT and CDR2 SNEGSKA (reference sequence). The CDR3 is 19 amino acids. The V gene lost 0 bases and the J gene lost 0 bases, with 21 bases spanning the gap. CDR3 sequence: CSARDYGAARGSSYNEQFF. In DNA form, the CDR3 reads TGCAGTGCTAGAGATTATGGCGCGGCGAGGGGGAGCTCCTACAATGAGCAGTTCTTC.